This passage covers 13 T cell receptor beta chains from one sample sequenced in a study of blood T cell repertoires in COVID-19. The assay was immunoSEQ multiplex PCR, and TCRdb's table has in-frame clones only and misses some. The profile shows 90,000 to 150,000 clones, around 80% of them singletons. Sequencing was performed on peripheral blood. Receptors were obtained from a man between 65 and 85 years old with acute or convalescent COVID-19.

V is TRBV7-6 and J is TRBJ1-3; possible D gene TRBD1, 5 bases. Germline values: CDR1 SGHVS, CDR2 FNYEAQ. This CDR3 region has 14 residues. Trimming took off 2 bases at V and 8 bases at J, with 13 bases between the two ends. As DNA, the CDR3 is TGTGCCAGCAGCTTAAACAGGTCGCCGGACACCATATATTTT. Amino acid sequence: CASSLNRSPDTIYF.

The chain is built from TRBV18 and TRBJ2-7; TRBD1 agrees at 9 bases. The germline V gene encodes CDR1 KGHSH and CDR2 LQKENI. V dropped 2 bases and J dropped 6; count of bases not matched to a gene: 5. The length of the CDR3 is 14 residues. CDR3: CASSPGTGYTEQYF. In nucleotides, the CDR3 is TGTGCCAGCTCACCAGGGACAGGGTATACCGAGCAGTACTTC.

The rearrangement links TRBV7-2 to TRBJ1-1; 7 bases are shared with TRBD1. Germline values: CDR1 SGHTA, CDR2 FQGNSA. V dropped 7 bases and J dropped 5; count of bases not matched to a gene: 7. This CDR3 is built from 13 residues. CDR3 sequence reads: CASTAGGSTEAFF. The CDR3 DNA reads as TGTGCCAGCACCGCAGGGGGGAGTACTGAAGCTTTCTTT.

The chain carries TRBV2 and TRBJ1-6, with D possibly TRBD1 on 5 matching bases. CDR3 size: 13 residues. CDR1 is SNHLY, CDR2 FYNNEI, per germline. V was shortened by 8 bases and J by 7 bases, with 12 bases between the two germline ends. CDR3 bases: TGTGCCAGCTCGGGGGAACCAAATTCACCCCTCCACTTT. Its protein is CASSGEPNSPLHF.

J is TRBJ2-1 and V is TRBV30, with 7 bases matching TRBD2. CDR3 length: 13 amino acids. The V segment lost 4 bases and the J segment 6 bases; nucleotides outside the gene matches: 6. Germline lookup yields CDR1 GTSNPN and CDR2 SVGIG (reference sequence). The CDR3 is CAWTSGPGNEQFF. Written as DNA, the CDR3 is TGTGCCTGGACTAGCGGCCCCGGCAATGAGCAGTTCTTC.

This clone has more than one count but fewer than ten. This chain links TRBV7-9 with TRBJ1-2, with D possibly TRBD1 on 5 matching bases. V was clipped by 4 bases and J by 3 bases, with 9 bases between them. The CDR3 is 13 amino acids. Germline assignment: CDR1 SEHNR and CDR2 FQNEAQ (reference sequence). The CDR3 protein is CASSSWGDYGYTF. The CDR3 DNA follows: TGTGCCAGCAGCTCTTGGGGGGACTATGGCTACACCTTC.

For the CDR3, the DNA is TGTGCCAGCAGACTTACCGTCGACACCGGGGAGCTGTTTTTT. Translating gives CASRLTVDTGELFF. V usage is TRBV7-2 and J usage is TRBJ2-2; D call uncertain. Between the trimmed V and J ends, which lost 6 bases and 3 bases, there was a span of 11 bases. Germline lookup yields CDR1 SGHTA and CDR2 FQGNSA. CDR3 size: 14 residues.

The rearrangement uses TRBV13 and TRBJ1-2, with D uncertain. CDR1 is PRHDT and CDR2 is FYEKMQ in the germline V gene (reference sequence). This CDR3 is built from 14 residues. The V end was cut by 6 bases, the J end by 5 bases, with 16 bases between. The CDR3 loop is CASRELKTTYGYTF. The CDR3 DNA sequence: TGTGCCAGCAGGGAGTTGAAAACAACTTATGGCTACACCTTC.

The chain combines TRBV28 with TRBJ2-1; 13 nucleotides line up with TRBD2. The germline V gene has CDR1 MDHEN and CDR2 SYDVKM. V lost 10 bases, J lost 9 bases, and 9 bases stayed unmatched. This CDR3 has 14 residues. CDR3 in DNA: TGTGCCACCTCCTGGACTAGCGGGAGTCTTGAGCAGTTCTTC. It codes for CATSWTSGSLEQFF.

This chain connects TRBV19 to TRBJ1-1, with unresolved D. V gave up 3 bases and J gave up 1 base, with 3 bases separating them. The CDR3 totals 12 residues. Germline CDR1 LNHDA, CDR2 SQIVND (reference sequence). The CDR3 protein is CASSMRNTEAFF. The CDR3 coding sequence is TGTGCCAGTAGTATGCGGAACACTGAAGCTTTCTTT.

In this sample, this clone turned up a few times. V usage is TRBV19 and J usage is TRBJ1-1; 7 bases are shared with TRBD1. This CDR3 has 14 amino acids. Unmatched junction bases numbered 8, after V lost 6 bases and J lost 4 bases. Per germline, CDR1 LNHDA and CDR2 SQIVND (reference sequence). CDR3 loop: CASRTTGSVTEAFF. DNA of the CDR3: TGTGCCAGTAGAACGACAGGGAGTGTCACTGAAGCTTTCTTT.

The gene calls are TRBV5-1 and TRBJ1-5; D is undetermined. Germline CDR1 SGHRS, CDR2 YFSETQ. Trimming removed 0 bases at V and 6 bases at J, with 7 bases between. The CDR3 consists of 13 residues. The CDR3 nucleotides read TGCGCCAGCAGCTTGGAGGGAGGTCAGCCCCAGCATTTT. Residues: CASSLEGGQPQHF.

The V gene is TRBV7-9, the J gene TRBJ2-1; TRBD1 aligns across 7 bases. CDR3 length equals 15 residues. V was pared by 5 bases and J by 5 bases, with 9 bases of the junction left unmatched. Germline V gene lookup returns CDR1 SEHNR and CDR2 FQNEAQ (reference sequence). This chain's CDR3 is CASSKIGTVNNEQFF. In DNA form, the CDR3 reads TGTGCCAGCAGCAAAATCGGGACAGTTAACAATGAGCAGTTCTTC.